These T cell receptor beta chains were read from a single sample in a study of T cell responses to AZD1222 COVID-19 vaccine. Measured with immunoSEQ multiplex PCR; TCRdb has only the in-frame clones, and not every one. The sample has around 140,000 clones, 85% to 95% seen once. The material was peripheral blood, obtained on day 0 of AZD1222 vaccination. The receptors shown here come from an adult in good health. Each CDR3 is given with its conserved first and last residue. The D gene is left open where the match is weak. Part of the rows lack a size; the others show once, few, many or a class for expanded clones.

>TRBV19|TRBD2|once|TRBJ2-1
TGTGCCAGTAGCCTATTTTCTAGCGGGGGCTCCTACAATGAGCAGTTCTTC
CASSLFSSGGSYNEQFF
>TRBV28|TRBD2|-|TRBJ2-1
TGTGCCAGCAGTTTAGGCGGGAGGCCCATTTACAATGAGCAGTTCTTC
CASSLGGRPIYNEQFF
>TRBV29-1|TRBD1|-|TRBJ1-1
TGCAGCGTTGACGTACAGGGGGGGATTGAAGCTTTCTTT
CSVDVQGGIEAFF
>TRBV7-3|-|once|TRBJ1-3
TGTGCCAGCAGCTCCGGGAGGGGAGGAAACACCATATATTTT
CASSSGRGGNTIYF
>TRBV2|-|-|TRBJ1-4
TGTGCCAGCAGTGAAGCTACCAGCGCTGATGAAAAACTGTTTTTT
CASSEATSADEKLFF
>TRBV6-5|TRBD1|-|TRBJ1-5
TGTGCCAGCAGAATAGACACAGGGGGAGGTCAGCCCCAGCATTTT
CASRIDTGGGQPQHF
>TRBV20-1|-|-|TRBJ2-7
TGCAGTGCTAGTAAAGGGGGTGGCCACGAGCAGTACTTC
CSASKGGGHEQYF
>TRBV12-5|-|-|TRBJ2-1
TGTGCTAGTGGTTTGGTAGTTTTCAGGGGCGCTCGGGGGAATGAGCAGTTCTTC
CASGLVVFRGARGNEQFF
>TRBV2|-|-|TRBJ1-1
TGTGCCAGCACCCCGGACAGAAGGATCCTGAACACTGAAGCTTTCTTT
CASTPDRRILNTEAFF
>TRBV7-7|TRBD2|-|TRBJ2-1
TGTGCTAGCAGCTCTGGACTAGCGGGGTCCTACAATGAGCAGTTCTTC
CASSSGLAGSYNEQFF
>TRBV30|TRBD1|once|TRBJ2-2
TGTGCCTGGAGTACAGGGGACACCGGGGAGCTGTTTTTT
CAWSTGDTGELFF
>TRBV13|-|-|TRBJ2-7
TGTGCCACCCAGCCTAGCGACTCCTACGAGCAGTACTTC
CATQPSDSYEQYF
>TRBV9|-|-|TRBJ1-1
TGTGCCAGCAGCGTAGATTCGGGATACACTGAAGCTTTCTTT
CASSVDSGYTEAFF
>TRBV18|-|-|TRBJ1-3
TGTGCCAGCTCACCTGGGGAGGTCTCTGGAAACACCATATATTTT
CASSPGEVSGNTIYF
>TRBV27|-|-|TRBJ2-1
TGTGCCAGCACCCCCGGGCGGGATAAGTACAATGAGCAGTTCTTC
CASTPGRDKYNEQFF
>TRBV7-2|-|-|TRBJ2-1
TGTGCCAGCAGCTTAGTACCGGGCCTGGACAATGAGCAGTTCTTC
CASSLVPGLDNEQFF
>TRBV9|TRBD2|-|TRBJ2-2
TGTGCCAGCGGAACCCGACTAGCGGTGAACACCGGGGAGCTGTTTTTT
CASGTRLAVNTGELFF
>TRBV12-3/TRBV12-4|-|-|TRBJ1-2
TGTGCCAGCAGAGACAGGAACAACTATGGCTACACCTTC
CASRDRNNYGYTF
>TRBV28|TRBD1|-|TRBJ1-3
TGTGCCAGCAGTTTAAGACAGGGCTTCGAGGGAAACACCATATATTTT
CASSLRQGFEGNTIYF
>TRBV29-1|TRBD1|-|TRBJ2-5
TGCAGCGTTGGGGGGACAGAGGGGGAGACCCAGTACTTC
CSVGGTEGETQYF
>TRBV5-8|-|-|TRBJ1-5
TGTGCCAGCAGCCTTGCTTGGGGGTCGCAATTGCCCCAGCATTTT
CASSLAWGSQLPQHF
>TRBV7-2|-|-|TRBJ2-1
TGTGCCAGCAGACCCTCGCCGGCCCCCGGGTCCTACAATGAGCAGTTCTTC
CASRPSPAPGSYNEQFF
>TRBV24-1|-|-|TRBJ1-5
TGTGCCACCAGACTCCCGAATTTCCGCAATCAGCCCCAGCATTTT
CATRLPNFRNQPQHF